Listed below are T cell receptor beta chains from one sample, sequenced in a study of cytomegalovirus exposure and HLA in healthy donors. The assay was immunoSEQ multiplex PCR, and TCRdb's table has in-frame clones only and misses some. The data show almost 200,000 clones, with 79% seen just once and around 4.3% held by the top ten. The sample comprised PBMCs. Receptor source: a woman aged 25 to 39 in good health and CMV-seropositive. Each CDR3 is given with its conserved first and last residue.

V	CDR3
TRBV6-5	CASTPTGRSYEQYF
TRBV7-9	CASSLVGTGIHNEQFF
TRBV29-1	CSVEDLGGTGEETQYF
TRBV4-3	CASSKGALDTGELFF
TRBV5-8	CASGRLRTEAFF
TRBV11-2	CASSLSARDTEAFF
TRBV2	CASTPGQPLEKLFF
TRBV11-2	CASSKETEPEAFF
TRBV7-8	CASSLSGLASNEQFF
TRBV4-1	CASSHRTSGRANTDTQYF
TRBV30	CAWREQGPGELFF
TRBV5-5	CASSLGLRQGGGQPQHF
TRBV19	CASSIGEGALNAEAFF
TRBV5-1	CASSITRRETQYF
TRBV5-1	CASSPTGTGSRDTQYF
TRBV15	CATSRDNSGKYEQYF
TRBV5-6	CASSALLGTGDNYGYTF
TRBV6-6	CASSNSGTGGGEKLFF
TRBV11-2	CASSLGGTRQFF
TRBV5-6	CASWLGGAYGYTF
TRBV7-9	CASSLGQGDQPQHF
TRBV7-6	CASSRPGGTQYF
TRBV2	CASRAGTGNTGELFF
TRBV10-3	CAISRHLTSGSSDEQFF
TRBV4-3	CASSQEGAGGTDTQYF
TRBV6-5	CASSYSEYQETQYF
TRBV29-1	CSVGDRAGNTIYF
TRBV7-9	CASSLQQGGGTDTQYF
TRBV29-1	CSVEGLRGQGESEQFF
TRBV4-3	CASSPTRDTHYEQYF
TRBV5-5	CASSPGTTNTEAFF
TRBV5-6	CASSPPRSDTEAFF
TRBV7-9	CASSPHMNTEAFF
TRBV7-2	CASSPPTGLISGYTF
TRBV4-2	CASSQGARQRPYEQYF
TRBV6-5	CASSYSAGGRYEQYF
TRBV29-1	CSVSGATEAFF
TRBV5-1	CASSSGTGGIEQYF
TRBV5-1	CASSLARLGRTGGYEQYF
TRBV11-2	CASSHEAASFGELFF
TRBV9	CASGRGGQGPSREKLFF
TRBV5-6	CASSLDRLPRPETQYF
TRBV6-5	CASRKQITMNTEAFF
TRBV7-2	CASSLGGRNEQFF
TRBV7-9	CASSLWAGAYNEQFF
TRBV28	CASLPRTGLPDTDTQYF
TRBV7-6	CASSLAVSAGVSGANVLTF